These T cell receptor beta chains were read from a single sample in a study of shared clonotypes between healthy human individuals. Profiling relied on immunoSEQ multiplex PCR, and the TCRdb table lists in-frame clones only, not all of them. The sample records over a million clones, about 96% being singletons. Sequenced: naive CD4+ T cells sorted from blood. These receptors came from a young man in good health. Both conserved end residues are trimmed from each CDR3.

>TRBV29-1
SVEALYNEQF
>TRBV5-6
ASSFPRGNEQF
>TRBV19
ASSLRDSNTDTQY
>TRBV5-1
ASSLGGTNTDTQY
>TRBV5-1
ASSLGVWVGSYEQY
>TRBV18
ASSLQRDHTGELF
>TRBV5-1
ASSPVLSQGALGSYEQY
>TRBV27
ASSFRPAGTNEKLF
>TRBV6-5
ASIRRDHYGYT
>TRBV10-3
AISGVPGELF
>TRBV28
ASRNLPGTSGSGHNEQF
>TRBV7-9
ASSWTGGYGYT
>TRBV9
ASSPLGGRVGETQY
>TRBV4-2
ASSSLAGVPSGELF
>TRBV4-2
ASSQEIGRERSQH